This entry describes one TCR beta chain. Its antigen is unknown. These data originate in a study of OX40 agonist ivuxolimab in advanced cancers. Study results and limitations: Among the least clonally expanded were partial responders at 0.1-3.0 mg/kg.

Measured with immunoSEQ multiplex PCR; TCRdb has only the in-frame clones, and not every one. The sample lists some 64,000 clones; 80% to 90% were seen once. The input for sequencing was CD4+ or CD8+ T cells sorted from blood, taken in a trial of the OX40 agonist ivuxolimab. This TCR was sampled from an adult with an advanced solid tumor such as melanoma, head and neck, liver or kidney cancer.

The CDR3 here is CASSPMTGLPNTIYF. The CDR3 DNA reads TGTGCCAGCAGCCCCATGACAGGTCTGCCGAACACCATATATTTT. The V gene is TRBV14, the J gene TRBJ1-3; a possible D gene is TRBD1 (6 bases). This CDR3 has 15 residues. V was cut by 4 bases and J by 7 bases, with 17 bases left in between. Germline V gives CDR1 SGHDN, CDR2 FVKESK.